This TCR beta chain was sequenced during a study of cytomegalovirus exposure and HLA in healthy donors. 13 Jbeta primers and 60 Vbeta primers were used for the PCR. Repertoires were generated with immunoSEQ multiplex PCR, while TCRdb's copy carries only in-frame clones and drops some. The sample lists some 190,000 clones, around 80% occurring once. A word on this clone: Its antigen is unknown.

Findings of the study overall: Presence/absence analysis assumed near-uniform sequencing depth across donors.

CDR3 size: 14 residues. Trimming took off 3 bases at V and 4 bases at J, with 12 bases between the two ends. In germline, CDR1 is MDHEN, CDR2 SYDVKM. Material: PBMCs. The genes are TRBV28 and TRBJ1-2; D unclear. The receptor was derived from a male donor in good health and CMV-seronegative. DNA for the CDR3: TGTGCCAGCAGTTTTCGGTTTTTCCGCTATGGCTACACCTTC. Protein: CASSFRFFRYGYTF.